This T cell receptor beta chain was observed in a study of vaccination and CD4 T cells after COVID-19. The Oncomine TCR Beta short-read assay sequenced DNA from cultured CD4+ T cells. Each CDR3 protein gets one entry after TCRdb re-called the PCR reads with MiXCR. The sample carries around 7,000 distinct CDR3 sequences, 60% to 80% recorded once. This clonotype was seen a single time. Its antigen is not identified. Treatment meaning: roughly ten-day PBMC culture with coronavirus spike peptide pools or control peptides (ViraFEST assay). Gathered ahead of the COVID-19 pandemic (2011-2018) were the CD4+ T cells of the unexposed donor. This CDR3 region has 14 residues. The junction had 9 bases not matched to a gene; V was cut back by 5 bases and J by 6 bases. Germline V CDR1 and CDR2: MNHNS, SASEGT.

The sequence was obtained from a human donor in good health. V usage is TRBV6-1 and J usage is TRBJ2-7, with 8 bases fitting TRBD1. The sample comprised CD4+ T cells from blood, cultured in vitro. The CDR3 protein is CASSSGQGSIEQYF. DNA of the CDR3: TGTGCCAGCAGTAGCGGACAGGGATCGATCGAGCAGTACTTC.